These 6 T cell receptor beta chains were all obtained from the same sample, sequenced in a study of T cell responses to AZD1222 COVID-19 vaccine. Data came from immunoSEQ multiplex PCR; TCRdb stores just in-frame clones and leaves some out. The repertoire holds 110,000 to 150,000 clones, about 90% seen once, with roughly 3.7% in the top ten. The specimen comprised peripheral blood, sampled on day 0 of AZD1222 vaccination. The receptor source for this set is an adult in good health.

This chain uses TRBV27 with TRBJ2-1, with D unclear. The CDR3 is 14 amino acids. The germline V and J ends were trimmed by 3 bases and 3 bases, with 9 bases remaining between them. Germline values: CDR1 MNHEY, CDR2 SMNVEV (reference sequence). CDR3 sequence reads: CASSFVGGYNEQFF. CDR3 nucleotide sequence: TGTGCCAGCAGTTTTGTCGGTGGCTACAATGAGCAGTTCTTC.

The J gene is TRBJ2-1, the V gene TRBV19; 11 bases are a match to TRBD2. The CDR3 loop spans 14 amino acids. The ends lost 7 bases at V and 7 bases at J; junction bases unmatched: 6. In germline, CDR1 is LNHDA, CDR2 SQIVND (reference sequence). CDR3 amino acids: CASTLRTSGNEQFF. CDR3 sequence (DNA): TGTGCCAGTACCTTACGGACTAGCGGGAATGAGCAGTTCTTC. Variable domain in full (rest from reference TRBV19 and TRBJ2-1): DGGITQSPKYLFRKEGQNVTLSCEQNLNHDAMYWYRQDPGQGLRLIYYSQIVNDFQKGDIAEGYSVSREKKESFPLTVTSAQKNPTAFYLCASTLRTSGNEQFFGPGTRLTVL.

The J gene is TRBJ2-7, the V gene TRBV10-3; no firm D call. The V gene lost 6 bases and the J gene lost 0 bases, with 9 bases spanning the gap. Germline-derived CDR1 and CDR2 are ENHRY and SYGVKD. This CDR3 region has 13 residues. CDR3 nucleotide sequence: TGTGCCATCAGGGGCGTTAGCTCCTACGAGCAGTACTTC. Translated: CAIRGVSSYEQYF.

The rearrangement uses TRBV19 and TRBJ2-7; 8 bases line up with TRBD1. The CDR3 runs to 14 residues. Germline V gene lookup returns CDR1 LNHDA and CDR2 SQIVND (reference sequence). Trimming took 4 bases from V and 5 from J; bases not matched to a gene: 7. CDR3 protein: CASSNGQGSHEQYF. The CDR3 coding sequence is TGTGCCAGTAGTAACGGACAGGGAAGCCACGAGCAGTACTTC.

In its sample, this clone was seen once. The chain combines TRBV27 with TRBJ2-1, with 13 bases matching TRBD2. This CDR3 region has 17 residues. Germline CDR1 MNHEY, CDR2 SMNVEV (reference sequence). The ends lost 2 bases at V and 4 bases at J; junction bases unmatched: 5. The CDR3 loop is CASSLRETSGRYNEQFF. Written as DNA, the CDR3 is TGTGCCAGCAGTTTACGGGAGACTAGCGGGAGGTACAATGAGCAGTTCTTC.

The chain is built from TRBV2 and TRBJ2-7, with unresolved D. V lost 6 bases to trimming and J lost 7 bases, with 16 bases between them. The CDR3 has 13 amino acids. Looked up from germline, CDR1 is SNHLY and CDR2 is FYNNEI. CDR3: CASRSDGLLEQYF. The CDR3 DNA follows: TGTGCCAGCAGGTCGGACGGGCTATTAGAGCAGTACTTC.